This TCR beta chain originates from a study of T-cell memory formation after mild COVID-19. 5'RACE primed at constant segments yielded TCR alpha and TCR beta cDNA libraries bearing sample barcodes and UMIs. TCRdb reanalysed the 5' RACE reads using MiXCR and keeps one entry per CDR3 protein. The sample consists of about 190,000 distinct CDR3 sequences, approximately 30% of them appearing once. The study's findings and limits: Second-wave clones reaching peak frequency on day 37 lacked confirmed SARS-CoV-2 specificity.

Germline V CDR1 and CDR2: SQVTM, ANQGSEA. V was shortened by 2 bases and J by 3 bases, with 5 bases between the two germline ends. The CDR3 consists of 12 residues. Concerning this clonotype: What it binds is unknown.

J is TRBJ1-3 and V is TRBV29-1, with TRBD1 as a possible D gene (5 bases). The clonotype comes from an adult woman who had mild COVID-19 (a few samples of this study predate the infection). Cell type and time point are not known. Sequencing was done on a sample of PBMCs or a T cell subset sorted from them (not recorded which). The CDR3 reads CSVEQGGNTIYF. The CDR3 nucleotides are TGCAGCGTTGAACAGGGTGGAAACACCATATATTTT.